These 18 T cell receptor beta chains came from one sample sequenced in a study of shared clonotypes between healthy human individuals. TCRdb's table, derived via immunoSEQ multiplex PCR, lists solely in-frame clones and lacks some. The table has 450,000 or so clones, 77% seen once. Sample: PBMCs. The receptors come from a woman in her forties in good health. Some clones in this sample may be carry-over from other donors' samples.

This clone occurred many times. The V gene is TRBV2, the J gene TRBJ1-5; D remains unclear. Trimming took 3 bases from V and 3 from J, leaving 6 bases between them. Germline V gene sequence: CDR1 SNHLY, CDR2 FYNNEI. The CDR3 covers 13 residues. The CDR3 spells CASSEDHNQPQHF. CDR3 bases: TGTGCCAGCAGTGAGGACCACAATCAGCCCCAGCATTTT.

In its sample, this clone was seen once. V gene TRBV4-1 combines with J gene TRBJ2-5, with D tentatively TRBD1 (5 bases). Trimming pared 0 bases from V and 5 bases from J, leaving 19 bases between. Germline V gene data show CDR1 as MGHRA and CDR2 as YSYEKL. CDR3 length: 17 amino acids. CDR3 nucleotides: TGCGCCAGCAGCCAAGAGTTAGTCTCCCAGGGAAGGGAGACCCAGTACTTC. Translating gives CASSQELVSQGRETQYF.

The chain carries TRBV5-1 and TRBJ2-3; 9 bases match TRBD2. Germline assignment: CDR1 SGHRS and CDR2 YFSETQ. The CDR3 is made up of 18 amino acids. Trimming cost V 0 bases and J 6 bases; bases outside gene matches: 14. CDR3 coding DNA: TGCGCCAGCAGCTTGGAGGCCGGGGGGCTAGCGGGACAGGATACGCAGTATTTT. Residues: CASSLEAGGLAGQDTQYF.

Only one count was recorded for this clone. The chain recombines TRBV4-1 with TRBJ2-5; the match to TRBD2 covers 10 bases. V dropped 1 base and J dropped 0; count of bases not matched to a gene: 8. In germline, CDR1 is MGHRA, CDR2 YSYEKL. This CDR3 comprises 18 residues. CDR3 nucleotides: TGCGCCAGCAGCCAAGGCGGGCGGCTAGCGGGGGACCAAGAGACCCAGTACTTC. This translates into CASSQGGRLAGDQETQYF.

J is TRBJ1-1 and V is TRBV2; TRBD1 matches 8 bases. This CDR3 is built from 16 residues. Germline V gene data show CDR1 as SNHLY and CDR2 as FYNNEI. J lost 3 bases, V lost 7 bases, and 13 bases had no gene match. The CDR3 loop is CASITGLQGADTEAFF. The DNA of the CDR3 is TGTGCCAGCATTACGGGACTCCAGGGGGCTGACACTGAAGCTTTCTTT.

The rearrangement uses TRBV11-2 and TRBJ2-2, with 7 positions matching TRBD2. After removal of 2 bases from V and 5 bases from J, the junction contained 11 bases not matched to a gene. Germline V gives CDR1 SGHAT, CDR2 FQNNGV. This CDR3 has 17 residues. Here the CDR3 reads CASSLTTWAGDTGELFF. The CDR3 DNA follows: TGTGCCAGCAGCTTAACGACTTGGGCGGGAGATACCGGGGAGCTGTTTTTT.

The chain couples TRBV28 to TRBJ1-2; D ambiguous. Germline CDR1 is MDHEN and CDR2 is SYDVKM. This CDR3 region has 13 residues. Trimming removed 6 bases at V and 4 bases at J, with 12 bases between. The CDR3, as DNA: TGTGCCAGCAGGATCGAGGAAAGCTATGGCTACACCTTC. Its translation: CASRIEESYGYTF.

A few counts support this clone. The CDR3 here is CASSVSAGGPYEQYF. In nucleotides, the CDR3 is TGTGCCAGCAGCGTATCAGCGGGAGGACCCTACGAGCAGTACTTC. The chain has TRBV9 and TRBJ2-7; 9 nucleotides match TRBD2. Germline CDR1 SGDLS, CDR2 YYNGEE. V was pared by 1 base and J by 2 bases, with 4 bases of the junction left unmatched. The CDR3 sequence is 15 residues long.

In nucleotides, the CDR3 is TGTGCCAGCAGCGCCGGGACAGTCTATGGCTACACCTTC. Protein sequence: CASSAGTVYGYTF. This chain joins TRBV9 and TRBJ1-2, with 7 bases that match TRBD1. The germline CDR1 and CDR2 sequences are SGDLS and YYNGEE. CDR3 length: 13 residues. With V trimmed by 3 bases and J by 4 bases, 3 bases remained unmatched.

This clone was seen just once. Only one base separates this from a far larger clonotype, so it likely reflects a read error. This same CDR3 is encoded by further DNA sequences in the sample. The J gene is TRBJ2-3, the V gene TRBV7-3; 9 bases line up with TRBD2. Germline V CDR1 and CDR2: SGHTA, FQGTGA. J was trimmed by 4 bases and V by 4 bases; bases with no gene match: 3. The CDR3 sequence is 14 residues long. CDR3 sequence (DNA): TGTGCCAGCAGCTCCTTAGCGGGGGCAGATACGCAGTATTTT. Translated: CASSSLAGADTQYF.

V and J are TRBV18 and TRBJ2-5; no clear D gene. Trimming took 4 bases from V and 0 from J, leaving 6 bases between them. This CDR3 contains 13 residues. CDR1 is KGHSH, CDR2 LQKENI, per germline. The CDR3 DNA is TGTGCCAGCTCACTTACGTACCAAGAGACCCAGTACTTC. Translated: CASSLTYQETQYF.

This clone came up a few times. J is TRBJ1-4 and V is TRBV4-3; D gene unclear. Trimming took 2 bases from V and 12 from J, leaving 19 bases between them. Germline values: CDR1 LGHNA, CDR2 YSLEER. This CDR3 contains 15 residues. The CDR3: CASSQNTVSYGELFF. In DNA, the CDR3 is TGCGCCAGCAGCCAAAACACAGTGAGCTATGGGGAACTGTTTTTT.

V and J are TRBV30 and TRBJ1-5; the D is unclear. Germline CDR1 GTSNPN, CDR2 SVGIG (reference sequence). The germline V and J ends were trimmed by 3 bases and 3 bases, with 9 bases remaining between them. CDR3 length: 13 amino acids. In nucleotides, the CDR3 is TGTGCCTGGAGCTGGACGGCCAATCAGCCCCAGCATTTT. It encodes CAWSWTANQPQHF.

As to this clone: Other DNA sequences in this specimen translate into the identical CDR3. J is TRBJ2-7 and V is TRBV7-2; 9 bases match TRBD2. Trimming took 0 bases from V and 3 from J; bases not matched to a gene: 0. The CDR3 totals 14 residues. The germline CDR1 and CDR2 sequences are SGHTA and FQGNSA. CDR3 amino acids: CASSLASGSYEQYF. CDR3 DNA sequence: TGTGCCAGCAGCTTAGCTAGCGGGAGCTACGAGCAGTACTTC.

This chain links TRBV5-1 with TRBJ2-7, with 9 bases aligning to TRBD2. V was pared by 3 bases and J by 5 bases, with 9 bases of the junction left unmatched. This CDR3 is 15 amino acids long. From germline, CDR1 is SGHRS and CDR2 YFSETQ. DNA for the CDR3: TGCGCCAGCAGCTGGGTCGAGGGACTAGCCCACGAGCAGTACTTC. This codes for CASSWVEGLAHEQYF.

This clone was picked up one time. A much larger clone lies a single base off, so this may be a read error. The genes are TRBV30 and TRBJ1-2; D remains ambiguous. Germline CDR1 GTSNPN, CDR2 SVGIG (reference sequence). V was trimmed by 2 bases and J by 2 bases, leaving 9 bases between them. The CDR3 length is 13 residues. The CDR3 reads CAWSRSENYGYTF. CDR3 coding DNA: TGTGCCTGGAGTCGGTCAGAGAACTATGGCTACACCTTC.

A few counts support this clone. The sample holds other DNA sequences that translate to the same CDR3. This rearrangement joins TRBV4-3 to TRBJ1-2; a weak D match, TRBD1 (5 bases). This CDR3 has 13 amino acids. The ends were cut back, 0 bases at V and 3 bases at J, with 5 bases in the middle. The V gene's germline CDR1 is LGHNA and CDR2 YSLEER. The CDR3: CASSQDRDYGYTF. DNA for the CDR3: TGCGCCAGCAGCCAAGACAGGGACTATGGCTACACCTTC.

This clone showed up just a few times. The V and J genes are TRBV5-1 and TRBJ2-5, with D possibly called TRBD1 or TRBD2 (5 bases each). CDR1 and CDR2 (germline): SGHRS, YFSETQ. Trimming took 1 base from V and 11 from J, leaving 24 bases between them. The CDR3 is 16 amino acids. The DNA for the CDR3 is TGCGCCAGCAGCTTGAATTTGCAGGGAGTTCCCGGTGAGCAGTACTTC. Protein: CASSLNLQGVPGEQYF. Complete variable domain (other parts from reference TRBV5-1 and TRBJ2-5): KAGVTQTPRYLIKTRGQQVTLSCSPISGHRSVSWYQQTPGQGLQFLFEYFSETQRNKGNFPGRFSGRQFSNSRSEMNVSTLELGDSALYLCASSLNLQGVPGEQYFGPGTRLLVL.